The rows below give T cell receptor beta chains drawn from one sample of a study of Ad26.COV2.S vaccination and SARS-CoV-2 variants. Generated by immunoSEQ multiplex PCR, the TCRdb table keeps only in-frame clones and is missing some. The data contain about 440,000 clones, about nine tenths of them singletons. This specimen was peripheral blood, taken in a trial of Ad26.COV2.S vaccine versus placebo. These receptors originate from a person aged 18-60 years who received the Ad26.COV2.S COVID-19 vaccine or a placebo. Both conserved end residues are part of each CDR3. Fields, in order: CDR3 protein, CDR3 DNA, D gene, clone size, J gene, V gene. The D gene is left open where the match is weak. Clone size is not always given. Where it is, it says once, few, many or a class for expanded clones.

cdr3_aa: CASSGGEKLFF
cdr3_nt: TGTGCCAGTAGTGGAGGGGAAAAACTGTTTTTT
d_call: NA
clone_size: few
j_call: TRBJ1-4
v_call: TRBV19

cdr3_aa: CASSRGQVNYGYTF
cdr3_nt: TGTGCCAGCAGCCGTGGACAAGTTAACTATGGCTACACCTTC
d_call: NA
clone_size: once
j_call: TRBJ1-2
v_call: TRBV11-2

cdr3_aa: CATSRPGQGRYEQFF
cdr3_nt: TGTGCCACCAGCAGACCGGGACAGGGGAGGTATGAGCAGTTCTTC
d_call: TRBD1
clone_size: NA
j_call: TRBJ2-1
v_call: TRBV15

cdr3_aa: CASSPDGTPRTDTQYF
cdr3_nt: TGTGCCAGCAGCCCAGACGGGACTCCCCGCACAGATACGCAGTATTTT
d_call: NA
clone_size: NA
j_call: TRBJ2-3
v_call: TRBV21-1

cdr3_aa: CASSPPPGNTEAFF
cdr3_nt: TGTGCCAGCAGCCCCCCCCCAGGGAACACTGAAGCTTTCTTT
d_call: NA
clone_size: once
j_call: TRBJ1-1
v_call: TRBV5-8

cdr3_aa: CASSPTGAENIQYF
cdr3_nt: TGTGCCAGCAGTCCAACAGGGGCCGAAAACATTCAGTACTTC
d_call: TRBD1
clone_size: NA
j_call: TRBJ2-4
v_call: TRBV27

cdr3_aa: CASSQGLATINEQYF
cdr3_nt: TGTGCCAGCAGCCAGGGACTAGCAACGATAAACGAGCAGTACTTC
d_call: TRBD2
clone_size: NA
j_call: TRBJ2-7
v_call: TRBV7-3

cdr3_aa: CASSFYGGLVEQYF
cdr3_nt: TGTGCCAGCAGCTTCTACGGGGGCCTTGTCGAGCAGTACTTC
d_call: NA
clone_size: NA
j_call: TRBJ2-7
v_call: TRBV5-4

cdr3_aa: CASSFLVPGQGQGSTDTQYF
cdr3_nt: TGTGCCAGCAGTTTCCTTGTCCCGGGACAGGGACAAGGGAGCACAGATACGCAGTATTTT
d_call: TRBD1
clone_size: NA
j_call: TRBJ2-3
v_call: TRBV27

cdr3_aa: CASLPLSVPGLLGRGQYF
cdr3_nt: TGTGCCAGCCTGCCCCTCTCCGTTCCGGGACTCCTGGGACGTGGCCAGTACTTC
d_call: NA
clone_size: NA
j_call: TRBJ2-5
v_call: TRBV2

cdr3_aa: CSVRDGQETQYF
cdr3_nt: TGCAGCGTCCGGGACGGCCAAGAGACCCAGTACTTC
d_call: NA
clone_size: NA
j_call: TRBJ2-5
v_call: TRBV29-1

cdr3_aa: CASSRSKGSNEKLFF
cdr3_nt: TGTGCCAGCAGCCGATCAAAAGGGTCTAATGAAAAACTGTTTTTT
d_call: NA
clone_size: NA
j_call: TRBJ1-4
v_call: TRBV4-2

cdr3_aa: CASKNLNGGNQPQHF
cdr3_nt: TGTGCCAGCAAAAACCTAAACGGTGGCAATCAGCCCCAGCATTTT
d_call: NA
clone_size: NA
j_call: TRBJ1-5
v_call: TRBV6-4

cdr3_aa: CASSEALGTSQPQHF
cdr3_nt: TGTGCCAGCAGTGAAGCGCTCGGGACATCTCAGCCCCAGCATTTT
d_call: NA
clone_size: NA
j_call: TRBJ1-5
v_call: TRBV6-1

cdr3_aa: CASGARKGSYEQYF
cdr3_nt: TGTGCCAGCGGGGCGAGAAAGGGGTCCTACGAGCAGTACTTC
d_call: NA
clone_size: once
j_call: TRBJ2-7
v_call: TRBV6-4

cdr3_aa: CASSYPLTGVGPGELFF
cdr3_nt: TGTGCCAGCAGCTACCCCTTGACAGGGGTTGGGCCCGGGGAGCTGTTTTTT
d_call: TRBD1
clone_size: NA
j_call: TRBJ2-2
v_call: TRBV5-8

cdr3_aa: CASSGDSTGELFF
cdr3_nt: TGTGCCAGCAGCGGTGACAGCACCGGGGAGCTGTTTTTT
d_call: NA
clone_size: once
j_call: TRBJ2-2
v_call: TRBV9

cdr3_aa: CASRGTDLPYEQYF
cdr3_nt: TGTGCCAGCAGAGGGACAGACCTCCCCTACGAGCAGTACTTC
d_call: TRBD1
clone_size: NA
j_call: TRBJ2-7
v_call: TRBV5-8

cdr3_aa: CASSSSGEAFF
cdr3_nt: TGCGCCAGCAGCTCGTCCGGGGAAGCTTTCTTT
d_call: NA
clone_size: NA
j_call: TRBJ1-1
v_call: TRBV4-3

cdr3_aa: CATLTGLGNNSPLHF
cdr3_nt: TGTGCCACCCTGACAGGTTTGGGCAATAATTCACCCCTCCACTTT
d_call: NA
clone_size: NA
j_call: TRBJ1-6
v_call: TRBV6-5

cdr3_aa: CASSLDGLAGVSEQFF
cdr3_nt: TGTGCCAGCAGCTTAGATGGTCTAGCGGGAGTCAGTGAGCAGTTCTTC
d_call: TRBD2
clone_size: NA
j_call: TRBJ2-1
v_call: TRBV11-3

cdr3_aa: CSASYNSPTSNTEAFF
cdr3_nt: TGCAGTGCTAGTTATAATTCCCCAACCTCGAACACTGAAGCTTTCTTT
d_call: NA
clone_size: once
j_call: TRBJ1-1
v_call: TRBV20-1

cdr3_aa: CSVDRGVAGGDRDEQFF
cdr3_nt: TGCAGCGTGGACAGGGGCGTTGCGGGAGGCGATAGGGATGAGCAGTTCTTC
d_call: NA
clone_size: NA
j_call: TRBJ2-1
v_call: TRBV29-1

cdr3_aa: CASSLYLGGPNTGELFF
cdr3_nt: TGTGCCAGCAGCTTATATTTAGGGGGTCCCAACACCGGGGAGCTGTTTTTT
d_call: NA
clone_size: NA
j_call: TRBJ2-2
v_call: TRBV7-2

cdr3_aa: CASSIEGGRSYEQYF
cdr3_nt: TGTGCCAGTAGTATAGAAGGGGGGCGCTCCTACGAGCAGTACTTC
d_call: NA
clone_size: few
j_call: TRBJ2-7
v_call: TRBV19

cdr3_aa: CASSFGKNSPLHF
cdr3_nt: TGTGCCAGCAGCTTCGGCAAGAATTCACCCCTCCACTTT
d_call: NA
clone_size: NA
j_call: TRBJ1-6
v_call: TRBV7-8

cdr3_aa: CASTRNQDRYYEQYF
cdr3_nt: TGTGCCAGCACCAGAAACCAGGACAGGTACTACGAGCAGTACTTC
d_call: TRBD1
clone_size: NA
j_call: TRBJ2-7
v_call: TRBV11-1

cdr3_aa: CASSQSGRTIYGYTF
cdr3_nt: TGCGCCAGCAGCCAAAGCGGACGGACGATTTATGGCTACACCTTC
d_call: NA
clone_size: NA
j_call: TRBJ1-2
v_call: TRBV4-3

cdr3_aa: CASIPAGGGTGTEAFF
cdr3_nt: TGTGCCAGCATCCCCGCGGGTGGGGGAACTGGCACTGAAGCTTTCTTT
d_call: NA
clone_size: NA
j_call: TRBJ1-1
v_call: TRBV5-4

cdr3_aa: CASSSLMLANEQFF
cdr3_nt: TGTGCCAGCAGCTCCCTTATGCTTGCTAATGAGCAGTTCTTC
d_call: NA
clone_size: NA
j_call: TRBJ2-1
v_call: TRBV13

cdr3_aa: CASSTPVTGAGHNEQFF
cdr3_nt: TGTGCCAGTAGTACCCCCGTGACAGGGGCAGGGCACAATGAGCAGTTCTTC
d_call: TRBD1
clone_size: NA
j_call: TRBJ2-1
v_call: TRBV19

cdr3_aa: CASSPSRANTDTQYF
cdr3_nt: TGTGCCAGCAGCCCGTCGAGGGCAAACACAGATACGCAGTATTTT
d_call: NA
clone_size: NA
j_call: TRBJ2-3
v_call: TRBV7-3

cdr3_aa: CASKVGGMTYEQYF
cdr3_nt: TGTGCCAGCAAAGTTGGGGGCATGACCTACGAGCAGTACTTC
d_call: NA
clone_size: NA
j_call: TRBJ2-7
v_call: TRBV11-2